The present T cell receptor (beta chain) was sequenced within a study of early T cells in non-severe SARS-CoV-2 infection. TCRdb re-called the 5' RACE reads through MiXCR, storing one row per CDR3 protein. There are some 30,000 distinct CDR3 sequences in the sample; over 9% occur only once, and around 13% lies in the top ten. The V gene's germline CDR1 is ENHRY and CDR2 SYGVKD. J gave up 8 bases and V 11 bases, and 9 bases lay outside the gene matches. This CDR3 contains 13 residues. This clonotype was detected many times. The sequenced sample was whole blood. This receptor was obtained from an adult who was a healthcare worker with PCR-confirmed SARS-CoV-2 infection or an uninfected control (not recorded which). The rearrangement links TRBV10-3 to TRBJ2-2; 9 nucleotides align to TRBD1. For the CDR3, the DNA is TGTGCCGGGCGGACAGGGGACGGAGGGGAGCTGTTTTTT. The encoded protein is CAGRTGDGGELFF.